The 17 T cell receptor beta chains below all came from one sample that was sequenced in a study of blood T cell repertoires in COVID-19. Clones were sequenced by immunoSEQ multiplex PCR, and TCRdb holds only the in-frame ones, with some missing. The data hold 200,000 to 300,000 clones, with 87% observed a single time. The sample comprised peripheral blood. The receptors stem from a woman aged 40 to 49 who had recovered from COVID-19.

This clone was found a few times. The CDR3 sequence: CASSPQGYEQYF. CDR3 coding DNA: TGTGCCAGCAGCCCACAGGGGTACGAGCAGTACTTC. The V and J genes are TRBV9 and TRBJ2-7; TRBD1 matches at 7 bases. The CDR3 has 12 residues. Trimming cost V 4 bases and J 4 bases; bases outside gene matches: 2. Germline CDR1 reads SGDLS; CDR2 reads YYNGEE.

J is TRBJ1-2 and V is TRBV4-1; a weak D match, TRBD1 (5 bases). Germline loops: CDR1 MGHRA, CDR2 YSYEKL. V lost 1 base, J lost 8 bases, and 17 bases lay in between. This CDR3 spans 15 amino acids. The CDR3 nucleotides read TGCGCCAGCAGCCAAGTGCAGGGCCAATTCCGGGGCTACACCTTC. The encoded protein is CASSQVQGQFRGYTF.

The chain uses TRBV9 and TRBJ1-1; 8 bases fit TRBD1. V dropped 4 bases and J dropped 0; count of bases not matched to a gene: 5. The CDR3 sequence is 15 residues long. Germline V CDR1 and CDR2: SGDLS, YYNGEE. CDR3 amino acids: CASSSRTGMNTEAFF. CDR3 nucleotide sequence: TGTGCCAGCAGCTCTCGGACAGGGATGAACACTGAAGCTTTCTTT. The full variable domain, with the rest looked up from reference TRBV9 and TRBJ1-1, is DSGVTQTPKHLITATGQRVTLRCSPRSGDLSVYWYQQSLDQGLQFLIQYYNGEERAKGNILERFSAQQFPDLHSELNLSSLELGDSALYFCASSSRTGMNTEAFFGQGTRLTVV.

CDR3 in DNA: TGCGCCAGCAGCCAAGAGGCAGGGGTAGTCTACGAGCAGTACTTC. It is translated as CASSQEAGVVYEQYF. The genes are TRBV4-3 and TRBJ2-7, with D tentatively TRBD1 (6 bases). This CDR3 contains 15 residues. The germline V gene has CDR1 LGHNA and CDR2 YSLEER. With 0 bases removed from V and 3 bases from J, the gap between germline ends came to 12 bases.

CDR3 residues: CASSRQDQETQYF. CDR3 DNA sequence: TGCGCCAGCAGCCGACAGGACCAAGAGACCCAGTACTTC. This chain uses TRBV5-1 with TRBJ2-5; TRBD1 is a possible D gene (6 bases). The germline gives CDR1 SGHRS, CDR2 YFSETQ. Trimming pared 4 bases from V and 0 bases from J, leaving 7 bases between. The CDR3 loop spans 13 amino acids.

This sequence joins TRBV5-1 and TRBJ2-4; tentatively, D is TRBD2 (5 bases). This CDR3 comprises 14 residues. Germline V gives CDR1 SGHRS, CDR2 YFSETQ. With 5 bases removed from V and 4 bases from J, the gap between germline ends came to 13 bases. For the CDR3, the DNA is TGCGCCAGCAGTCTCCAAGGGAGTAAAAACATTCAGTACTTC. This encodes CASSLQGSKNIQYF.

This chain uses TRBV19 with TRBJ1-1; 8 positions match TRBD1. The germline gives CDR1 LNHDA, CDR2 SQIVND (reference sequence). The CDR3 extends over 13 amino acids. V was clipped by 8 bases and J by 4 bases; unmatched bases: 6. This CDR3 is CASSAGGLTEAFF. The CDR3, as DNA: TGTGCCAGTTCGGCAGGGGGCCTCACTGAAGCTTTCTTT.

The J gene is TRBJ2-3, the V gene TRBV27; 7 nucleotides match TRBD1. CDR1 and CDR2 from the germline V gene are MNHEY and SMNVEV (reference sequence). After removal of 5 bases from V and 2 bases from J, the junction contained 7 bases not matched to a gene. The CDR3 contains 15 residues. The CDR3 region is CASSRTGESTDTQYF. The DNA for the CDR3 is TGTGCCAGCAGTCGGACAGGCGAGTCCACAGATACGCAGTATTTT.

In its sample, this clone was seen a few times. The chain joins TRBV2 to TRBJ2-7, with 9 bases identical to TRBD1. Germline V gene sequence: CDR1 SNHLY, CDR2 FYNNEI. With 5 bases clipped from V and 2 bases from J, the junction kept 1 base outside the gene matches. There are 13 residues in the CDR3. CDR3 sequence: CASSWTGAYEQYF. The DNA for the CDR3 is TGTGCCAGCAGTTGGACAGGGGCCTACGAGCAGTACTTC.

This chain uses TRBV29-1 with TRBJ2-5; D is possibly TRBD1 (5 bases). There are 14 residues in the CDR3. V lost 0 bases to trimming and J lost 2 bases, with 10 bases between them. Germline V lookup: CDR1 SQVTM, CDR2 ANQGSEA. The CDR3 loop is CSVEDQRGQETQYF. CDR3 DNA: TGCAGCGTTGAAGATCAAAGGGGTCAAGAGACCCAGTACTTC.

The rearrangement uses TRBV23-1 and TRBJ2-7, with TRBD1 matching 10 bases. TRBV23-1 belongs to the ORF category, with a function that is uncertain. V gave up 4 bases and J gave up 6 bases; unmatched junction bases: 6. This CDR3 comprises 14 residues. The CDR3 sequence: CASSLPGQGVEQYF. DNA of the CDR3: TGCGCCAGCAGTCTCCCCGGACAGGGGGTCGAGCAGTACTTC.

A few counts support this clone. This sequence joins TRBV14 and TRBJ1-2; D gene ambiguous. The CDR3 sequence is 14 residues long. V lost 2 bases and J lost 4, with 11 bases in between. Germline-derived CDR1 and CDR2 are SGHDN and FVKESK. CDR3 bases: TGTGCCAGCAGCCAAATTCCCAGTGGCTATGGCTACACCTTC. Its translation is CASSQIPSGYGYTF.

The chain links TRBV5-1 to TRBJ1-1; the match to TRBD1 covers 11 bases. The length of the CDR3 is 14 residues. Germline V gives CDR1 SGHRS, CDR2 YFSETQ. V dropped 3 bases and J dropped 11; count of bases not matched to a gene: 9. The CDR3 here is CASSWGQGVYSAFF. DNA for the CDR3: TGCGCCAGCAGCTGGGGACAGGGGGTATATTCGGCTTTCTTT.

The rearrangement joins TRBV7-9 to TRBJ2-7; D may be TRBD1 (6 bases). The CDR3 runs to 14 residues. The V gene lost 2 bases and the J gene lost 3 bases, with 11 bases spanning the gap. CDR1 and CDR2 from the germline V gene are SEHNR and FQNEAQ (reference sequence). The CDR3 region is CASSLQGFLYEQYF. The CDR3 DNA is TGTGCCAGCAGCTTACAGGGGTTTCTCTACGAGCAGTACTTC.

The chain combines TRBV11-2 with TRBJ1-2, with 7 bases lining up with TRBD1. Germline CDR1 reads SGHAT; CDR2 reads FQNNGV. This CDR3 comprises 13 residues. V was pared by 3 bases and J by 8 bases, with 6 bases of the junction left unmatched. CDR3 nucleotides: TGTGCCAGCAGCTTCCACCAGGGGGTGGGCTACACCTTC. This translates into CASSFHQGVGYTF. Together with reference TRBV11-2 and TRBJ1-2, the CDR3 gives the full variable domain: EAGVAQSPRYKIIEKRQSVAFWCNPISGHATLYWYQQILGQGPKLLIQFQNNGVVDDSQLPKDRFSAERLKGVDSTLKIQPAKLEDSAVYLCASSFHQGVGYTFGSGTRLTVV.

The chain recombines TRBV5-3 with TRBJ1-4, with D uncertain. TRBV5-3 is known as an ORF, though its function is uncertain. The germline V and J ends were trimmed by 0 bases and 8 bases, with 14 bases remaining between them. CDR3 length: 15 amino acids. The CDR3 DNA reads TGTGCCAGAAGCTTGGTGGCAGCTGGGAGGGAAAAACTGTTTTTT. Its protein product is CARSLVAAGREKLFF.

The chain has TRBV19 and TRBJ1-2; 7 positions agree with TRBD1. The germline V gene encodes CDR1 LNHDA and CDR2 SQIVND (reference sequence). V lost 11 bases and J lost 2; bases outside the gene matches: 11. The CDR3 is 14 amino acids. CDR3 coding DNA: TGTGCCGTAAGACAGGGCGGGCTAAACTATGGCTACACCTTC. Protein: CAVRQGGLNYGYTF.